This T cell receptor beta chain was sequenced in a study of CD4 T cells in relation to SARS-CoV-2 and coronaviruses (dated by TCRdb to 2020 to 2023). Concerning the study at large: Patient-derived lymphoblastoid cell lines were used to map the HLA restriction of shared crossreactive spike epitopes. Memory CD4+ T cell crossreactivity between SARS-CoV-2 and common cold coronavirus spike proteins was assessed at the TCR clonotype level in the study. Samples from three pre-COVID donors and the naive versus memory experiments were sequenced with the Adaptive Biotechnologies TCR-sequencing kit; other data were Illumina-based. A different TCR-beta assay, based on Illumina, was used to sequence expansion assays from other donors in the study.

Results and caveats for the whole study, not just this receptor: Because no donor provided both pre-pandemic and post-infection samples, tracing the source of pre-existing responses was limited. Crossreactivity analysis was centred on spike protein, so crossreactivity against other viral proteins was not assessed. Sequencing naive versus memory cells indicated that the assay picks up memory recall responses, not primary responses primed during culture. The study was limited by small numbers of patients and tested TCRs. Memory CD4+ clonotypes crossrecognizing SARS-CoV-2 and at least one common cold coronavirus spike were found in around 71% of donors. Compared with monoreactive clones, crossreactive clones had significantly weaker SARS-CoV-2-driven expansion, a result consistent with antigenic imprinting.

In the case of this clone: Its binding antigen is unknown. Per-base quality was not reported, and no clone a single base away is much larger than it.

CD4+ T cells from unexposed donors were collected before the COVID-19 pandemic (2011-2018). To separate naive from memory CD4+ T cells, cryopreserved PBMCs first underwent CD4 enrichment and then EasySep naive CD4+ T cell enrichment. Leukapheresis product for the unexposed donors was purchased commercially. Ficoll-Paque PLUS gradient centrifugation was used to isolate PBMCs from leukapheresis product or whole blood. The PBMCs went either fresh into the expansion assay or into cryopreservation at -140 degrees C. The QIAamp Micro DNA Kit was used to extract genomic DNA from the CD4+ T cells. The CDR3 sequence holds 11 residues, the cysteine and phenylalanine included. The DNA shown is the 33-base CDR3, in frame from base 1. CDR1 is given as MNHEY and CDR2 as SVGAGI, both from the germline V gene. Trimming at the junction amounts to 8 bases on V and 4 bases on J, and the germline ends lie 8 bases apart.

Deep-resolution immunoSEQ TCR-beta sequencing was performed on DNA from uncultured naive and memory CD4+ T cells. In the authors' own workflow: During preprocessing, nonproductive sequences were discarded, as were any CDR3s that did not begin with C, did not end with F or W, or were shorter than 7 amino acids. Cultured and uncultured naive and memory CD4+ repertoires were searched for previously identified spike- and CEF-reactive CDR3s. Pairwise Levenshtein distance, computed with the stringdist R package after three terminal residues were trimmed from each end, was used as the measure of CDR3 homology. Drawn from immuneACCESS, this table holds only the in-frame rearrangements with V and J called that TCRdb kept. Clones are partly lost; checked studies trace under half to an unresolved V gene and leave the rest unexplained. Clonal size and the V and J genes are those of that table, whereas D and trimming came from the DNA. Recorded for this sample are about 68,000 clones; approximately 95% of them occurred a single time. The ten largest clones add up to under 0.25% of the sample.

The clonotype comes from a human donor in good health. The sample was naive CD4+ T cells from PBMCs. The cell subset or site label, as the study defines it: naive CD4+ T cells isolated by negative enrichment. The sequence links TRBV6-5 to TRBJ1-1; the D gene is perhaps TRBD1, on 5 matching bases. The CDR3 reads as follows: CASGQGTEAFF. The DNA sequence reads TGTGCCAGCGGGCAGGGCACTGAAGCTTTCTTT.